This T cell receptor beta chain was recovered during a study of regulatory T cells in long-lasting Graves disease. Regarding this clonotype: The antigen is undetermined.

HTBI primers from iRepertoire and Arm-PCR of CDR3 regions yielded the TCR beta libraries. TCRdb passed the multiplex PCR reads through MiXCR, listing each CDR3 protein once. The table lists hundreds of thousands of distinct CDR3 sequences, roughly 15% of them singletons, with approximately 18% in the top ten. The time point: newly diagnosed GD, antithyroid drugs for less than 3 months. Preparation of the TCR library used RNA extracted from PBMCs. It was an endocrinology department in Xi'an, China, that provided the patients. Study observations and caveats: Whereas new patients shared 950 to 1,000 public clonotypes, persistent patients shared more, at approximately 2,500.

This sample was also put to use in a study of T cells in Graves' hyperthyroidism and ophthalmopathy. That report adds: In the first-round RT-PCR of the TCR CDR3, the HTBI primer set was used. Blood also contained most expanded thyroid clonotypes above 0.001.

Sequenced here: peripheral blood mononuclear cells (PBMCs), sampled at new diagnosis, from a patient treated with antithyroid drugs. This clonotype originated in a woman in her twenties or thirties with Graves disease.

CDR3 in amino acids: CASSPPKDSPGYTEAFF. As DNA, the CDR3 is TGTGCCAGCTCACCACCCAAGGACAGTCCGGGGTACACTGAAGCTTTCTTT. This chain connects TRBV18 to TRBJ1-1, with D possibly TRBD1 on 6 matching bases. V was trimmed by 0 bases and J by 3 bases, leaving 17 bases between them. CDR3 length equals 17 residues. Germline assignment: CDR1 KGHSH and CDR2 LQKENI.